Sequencing of this TCR beta chain was carried out in a study of siplizumab effects on memory and regulatory T cells. Findings and limits, study-wide: There appeared to be greater diversity in naive T cells than in memory cells, and naive T cells seemed major contributors to the alloresponse. Proliferating siplizumab-culture Tregs lacked confirmation of suppressive function.

CDR1 is LNHDA and CDR2 is SQIVND in the germline V gene (reference sequence). The junction had 5 bases not matched to a gene; V was cut back by 8 bases and J by 8 bases. The CDR3 has 13 residues. Libraries were prepared by immunoSEQ multiplex PCR; TCRdb keeps only in-frame clonotypes and omits some of them. Of about 91,000 clones in the sample, 93% were seen once. About this clone: No antigen is known for it.

This chain joins TRBV19 and TRBJ2-2; 10 positions match TRBD2. The sequence was collected from a human donor in good health. The sample comprised CD8+ T cells sorted from blood. This CDR3 is CASASGGLGELFF. The CDR3 coding sequence is TGTGCCAGTGCTAGCGGGGGTCTTGGGGAGCTGTTTTTT.